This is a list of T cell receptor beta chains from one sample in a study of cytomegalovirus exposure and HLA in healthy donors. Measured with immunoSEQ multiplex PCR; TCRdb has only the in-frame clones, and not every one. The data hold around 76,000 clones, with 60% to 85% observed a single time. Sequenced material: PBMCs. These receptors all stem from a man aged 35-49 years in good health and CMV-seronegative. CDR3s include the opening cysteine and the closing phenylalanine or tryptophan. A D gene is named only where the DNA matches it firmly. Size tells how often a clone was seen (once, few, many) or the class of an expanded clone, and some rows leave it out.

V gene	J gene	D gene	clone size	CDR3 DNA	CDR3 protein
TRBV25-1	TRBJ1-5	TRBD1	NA	TGTGCCAGCAGTCCAGGGGGAATTAGCAATCAGCCCCAGCATTTT	CASSPGGISNQPQHF
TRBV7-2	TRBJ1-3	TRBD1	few	TGTGCCAGCAGCTTACCTGGGACAGGGGGAAACACCATATATTTT	CASSLPGTGGNTIYF
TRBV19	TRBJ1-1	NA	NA	TGTGCCAGTAGTACCTCAGGTGAAGCTTTCTTT	CASSTSGEAFF
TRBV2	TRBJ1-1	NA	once	TGTGCCAGCAGGGGGGCAGGGGTGAACACTGAAGCTTTCTTT	CASRGAGVNTEAFF
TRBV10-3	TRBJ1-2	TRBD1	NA	TGTGCCATCAGTGATGCCAGGACAGGGGGCTCCGCTGGCTACACCTTC	CAISDARTGGSAGYTF
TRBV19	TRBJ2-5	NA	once	TGTGCCAGTAGTATGGAGGGCTTCCTAGAGACCCAGTACTTC	CASSMEGFLETQYF
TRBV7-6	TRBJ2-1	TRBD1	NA	TGTGCCAGCAGCCAGGGACAGGGGGCGAGCAATGAGCAGTTCTTC	CASSQGQGASNEQFF
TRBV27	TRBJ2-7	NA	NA	TGTGCCAGCAGTCCCCTAATGCGGGAAGGGTACGAGCAGTACTTC	CASSPLMREGYEQYF
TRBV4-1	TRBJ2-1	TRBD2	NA	TGCGCCAGCAGCCAAGATCGACTAGCGGGAGAGAAAGGGCAGTTCTTC	CASSQDRLAGEKGQFF
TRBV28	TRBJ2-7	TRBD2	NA	TGTGCCAGCAGTCCGCCTGGGAGGGACGAGCAGTACTTC	CASSPPGRDEQYF
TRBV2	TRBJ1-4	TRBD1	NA	TGTGCCAGCAGGAACGATAGGGGGCGCGGTGAAAAACTGTTTTTT	CASRNDRGRGEKLFF
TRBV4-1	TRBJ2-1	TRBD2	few	TGCGCCAGCAGCCCCCCGAGAGGGGAAAAATCCCCTAGCGGGAGCTCCTACAATGAGCAGTTCTTC	CASSPPRGEKSPSGSSYNEQFF
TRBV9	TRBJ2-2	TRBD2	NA	TGTGCCAGCAGCTCCACTAGCGGAACGAACACCGGGGAGCTGTTTTTT	CASSSTSGTNTGELFF
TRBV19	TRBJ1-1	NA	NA	TGTGCCAGTAAAGTTGGGGGCCCGAACACTGAAGCTTTCTTT	CASKVGGPNTEAFF
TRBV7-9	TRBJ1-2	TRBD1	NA	TGTGCCAGCAGCCCGACAGGGTCTACTGGCTACACCTTC	CASSPTGSTGYTF
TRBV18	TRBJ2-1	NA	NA	TGTGCCAGCTCACCACCGAGTAGCTTAAGCTCCTACAATGAGCAGTTCTTC	CASSPPSSLSSYNEQFF
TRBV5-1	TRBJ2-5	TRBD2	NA	TGCGCCAGCAGCGGGGGGGACCAAGAGACCCAGTACTTC	CASSGGDQETQYF
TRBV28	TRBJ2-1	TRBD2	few	TGTGCCAGCAGTTCCATCCGACTAGCGGGAGGTGAATACAATGAGCAGTTCTTC	CASSSIRLAGGEYNEQFF
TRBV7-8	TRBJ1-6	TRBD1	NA	TGTGCCAGCAGCCAGCGACAGGGCCGGTCACCCCTCCACTTT	CASSQRQGRSPLHF
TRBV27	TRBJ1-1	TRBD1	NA	TGTGCCAGCAGTTTATCCCCGGGACAGGGGAGGTACACTGAAGCTTTCTTT	CASSLSPGQGRYTEAFF
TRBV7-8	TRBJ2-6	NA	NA	TGTGCCAGCAGCCCGGGTGTGGACTCTGGGGCCAACGTCCTGACTTTC	CASSPGVDSGANVLTF
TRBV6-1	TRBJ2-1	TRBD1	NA	TGTGCCAGCAGAGTACAAGGGGGCCGCAATGAGCAGTTCTTC	CASRVQGGRNEQFF
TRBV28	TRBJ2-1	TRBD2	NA	TGTGCCAGCAGTTTGAGCCTAGCGGGAGGAAAAGTGTATGAGCAGTTCTTC	CASSLSLAGGKVYEQFF
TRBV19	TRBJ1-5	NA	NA	TGTGCCAGTAGTTGGGAAAGGGGTCAGCCCCAGCATTTT	CASSWERGQPQHF
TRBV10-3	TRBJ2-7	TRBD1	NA	TGTGCCATCAGAGGACAGGCGACGTCCTACGAGCAGTACTTC	CAIRGQATSYEQYF
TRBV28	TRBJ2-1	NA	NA	TGTGCCAGCAGCCGTACCGGACAGTCAAGGCCCGCCAATGAGCAGTTCTTC	CASSRTGQSRPANEQFF
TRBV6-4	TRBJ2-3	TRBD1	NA	TGTGCCAGCAGCTCGACAGGGACCCCAGGAGATACGCAGTATTTT	CASSSTGTPGDTQYF
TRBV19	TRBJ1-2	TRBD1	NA	TGTGCCAGTAGTATAGGGACAGGGAGCTACACCTTC	CASSIGTGSYTF
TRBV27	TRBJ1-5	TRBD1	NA	TGTGCCAGCAGTTCATCACTTAGGACAGGAAATGTGCAGCCCCAGCATTTT	CASSSSLRTGNVQPQHF
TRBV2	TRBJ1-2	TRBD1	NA	TGTGCCAGCAGCCTTGACAGGGCTCCTAACTATGGCTACACCTTC	CASSLDRAPNYGYTF
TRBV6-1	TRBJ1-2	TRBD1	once	TGTGCCAGCAGGCAGACTGGACAGGGGAACTATGGCTACACCTTC	CASRQTGQGNYGYTF
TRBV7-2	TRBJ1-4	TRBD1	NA	TGTGCCAGCAGCTTGCCCGGACAGGGCGGTAATGAAAAACTGTTTTTT	CASSLPGQGGNEKLFF
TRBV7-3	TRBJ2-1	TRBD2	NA	TGTGCCAGCAGCCTCCAGCTAGCGGGAATGAATGAGCAGTTCTTC	CASSLQLAGMNEQFF
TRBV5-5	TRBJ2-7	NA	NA	TGTGCCAGCAGCTGGGCGGAGGCGGGCTACGAGCAGTACTTC	CASSWAEAGYEQYF
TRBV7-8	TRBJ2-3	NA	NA	TGTGCCAGCAGCTTAGCGGCGGGACTTAGCACAGATACGCAGTATTTT	CASSLAAGLSTDTQYF
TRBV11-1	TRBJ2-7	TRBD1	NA	TGTGCCAGCACCTCGCTGGGACAGGGGGCGAGAAACGAGCAGTACTTC	CASTSLGQGARNEQYF
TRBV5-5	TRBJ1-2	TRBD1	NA	TGTGCCAGCAGCCCCTCGGACAGGGCCCCTTGGGGCTACACCTTC	CASSPSDRAPWGYTF
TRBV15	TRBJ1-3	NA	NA	TGTGCCACCAGCAGAGCCACGGGACATCCATCTGGAAACACCATATATTTT	CATSRATGHPSGNTIYF
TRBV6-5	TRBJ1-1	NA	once	TGTGCCAGCAGTTCCACTAAAATAGAAGCTTTCTTT	CASSSTKIEAFF